Below are 24 T cell receptor beta chains sequenced from a single sample in a study of blood T cells in healthy people across ages. The second PCR ran roughly 7 to 11 cycles with a sample-barcoded 5' primer and J-beta primers. TCRdb re-called the 5' RACE reads through MiXCR, storing one row per CDR3 protein. The sample comprises approximately 1,100,000 distinct CDR3 sequences, around 45% of which are singletons, and under 20% rests with the top ten. Sequenced material: blood. Source of these receptors: a woman aged 55-75 years in good health.

The chain recombines TRBV7-3 with TRBJ2-1, with D maybe TRBD2 (5 bases). There are 15 residues in the CDR3. From germline, CDR1 is SGHTA and CDR2 FQGTGA. V lost 1 base and J lost 8, with 15 bases in between. The CDR3 DNA reads as TGTGCCAGCAGCTTAATAAGCGGAATATCCCATGAGCAGTTCTTC. Its protein is CASSLISGISHEQFF.

This clonotype was recorded a few times. The chain combines TRBV28 with TRBJ2-1; 11 bases fit TRBD2. The ends lost 6 bases at V and 1 base at J; junction bases unmatched: 14. The CDR3 spans 19 residues. The germline V gene encodes CDR1 MDHEN and CDR2 SYDVKM. The CDR3 protein is CASRTFTSGSPLSYNEQFF. The CDR3 nucleotides read TGTGCCAGCAGGACCTTTACTAGCGGGAGTCCCCTTTCCTACAATGAGCAGTTCTTC.

Only a few counts were recorded for this clonotype. The chain employs TRBV5-1 and TRBJ1-2, with D uncertain. Germline V gene sequence: CDR1 SGHRS, CDR2 YFSETQ. The CDR3 extends over 12 amino acids. The V and J ends lost 4 bases and 6 bases respectively, with 10 bases between them. The CDR3 DNA follows: TGCGCCAGCAGCCCCTATTCAGATGGCTACACCTTC. This gives the protein CASSPYSDGYTF.

This clonotype has more than one count but fewer than ten. V usage is TRBV11-2 and J usage is TRBJ2-7, with D possibly matching TRBD2 (5 bases). CDR3 length: 15 amino acids. Deletions cut 0 bases from V and 0 bases from J, with 9 bases between. Germline V gene data show CDR1 as SGHAT and CDR2 as FQNNGV. CDR3 loop: CASSLEYGNSYEQYF. CDR3 nucleotide sequence: TGTGCCAGCAGCTTAGAATACGGGAACTCCTACGAGCAGTACTTC.

This clonotype appeared a few times. The chain joins TRBV13 to TRBJ2-7, with D hard to call. Germline CDR1 reads PRHDT; CDR2 reads FYEKMQ (reference sequence). The germline V and J ends were trimmed by 5 bases and 1 base, with 15 bases remaining between them. This CDR3 is 15 amino acids long. Here the CDR3 reads CASSTGGFSSYEQYF. The CDR3 region has the DNA TGTGCCAGCAGCACTGGTGGGTTTAGTTCCTACGAGCAGTACTTC.

J is TRBJ2-7 and V is TRBV7-8, with 7 positions matching TRBD1. Trimming removed 6 bases from V and 4 bases from J; junction bases left unmatched: 9. Germline CDR1 SGHVS, CDR2 FQNEAQ. The CDR3 is 14 amino acids. The CDR3 sequence: CASSLQGILYEQYF. CDR3 coding DNA: TGTGCCAGCAGTTTACAGGGGATCCTATACGAGCAGTACTTC.

A single count supports this clonotype. The V gene is TRBV3-1, the J gene TRBJ2-1, with a weak D call TRBD2 (5 bases). Germline lookup yields CDR1 LGHDT and CDR2 YNNKEL (reference sequence). Trimming left V 8 bases short and J 3 bases short, with 17 bases between. This CDR3 has 15 residues. Here the CDR3 reads CASQIGRAVYNEQFF. The CDR3 coding sequence is TGTGCCAGCCAGATCGGCCGAGCGGTCTACAATGAGCAGTTCTTC.

This clonotype was recorded a few times. For the CDR3, the DNA is TGCGCCAGCAGCTTCGGGACTAGTGAAAACATTCAGTACTTC. Amino acids: CASSFGTSENIQYF. The gene calls are TRBV5-1 and TRBJ2-5; 8 nucleotides match TRBD2. Near its end, the DNA agrees better with TRBJ2-4, so the J call may be wrong. CDR1 is SGHRS, CDR2 YFSETQ, per germline. The CDR3 is 14 residues long.

The V call is TRBV7-9, the J call TRBJ2-5, with a tentative D call TRBD1 (5 bases). The germline CDR1 and CDR2 sequences are SEHNR and FQNEAQ (reference sequence). Trimming left V 1 base short and J 5 bases short, with 11 bases between. This CDR3 comprises 14 residues. CDR3 in DNA: TGTGCCAGCAGCTTAGGCGACAGACGGGAGACCCAGTACTTC. Residues: CASSLGDRRETQYF.

This rearrangement joins TRBV20-1 to TRBJ2-1, with 10 bases identical to TRBD2. The ends lost 5 bases at V and 7 bases at J; junction bases unmatched: 11. CDR3 length: 15 residues. CDR1 DFQATT and CDR2 SNEGSKA come from the germline V gene (reference sequence). The CDR3 reads CSARPASGRSNEQFF. The CDR3 DNA sequence: TGCAGTGCTCGACCCGCTAGCGGGAGAAGTAATGAGCAGTTCTTC.

This clonotype was counted ten times or more. The chain combines TRBV12-3 or TRBV12-4 with TRBJ2-6; D gene unclear. V was cut by 1 base and J by 0 bases, with 10 bases left in between. CDR3 length equals 17 residues. CDR3 loop: CASSLDPQRSGANVLTF. CDR3 nucleotides: TGTGCCAGCAGTTTAGACCCGCAACGCTCTGGGGCCAACGTCCTGACTTTC.

On this clonotype itself: This may be a read error, as it is one base from a much larger clone. The chain recombines TRBV7-3 with TRBJ2-1; tentatively, D is TRBD2 (5 bases). CDR1 is SGHTA and CDR2 is FQGTGA in the germline V gene. The CDR3 has 16 amino acids. The CDR3 protein is CASSLRGSLSYSEQFF. CDR3 nucleotide sequence: TGTGCCAGCAGCTTAAGAGGGAGCCTCTCCTACAGTGAGCAGTTCTTC.

The chain is built from TRBV20-1 and TRBJ2-1; tentative D call: TRBD2 (5 bases). From germline, CDR1 is DFQATT and CDR2 SNEGSKA (reference sequence). The CDR3 totals 15 residues. The V end lost 6 bases, the J end lost 13 bases, and 28 bases lay between the germline ends. CDR3 amino acids: CSAEEVGESWETQFF. CDR3 in DNA: TGCAGTGCAGAAGAGGTGGGAGAATCATGGGAGACCCAGTTCTTC.

As for this clonotype: This may come from a read error, since a much larger clone is one base off. The gene calls are TRBV5-1 and TRBJ2-5; D uncertain. The DNA end is a closer match to TRBJ2-7, so the J assignment may be wrong. CDR1 is SGHRS and CDR2 is YFSETQ in the germline V gene. The CDR3 is made up of 14 amino acids. In DNA form, the CDR3 reads TGCGCCAGCAGCGTGGGTCATCAGAGCTACGAGCAGTACTTC. Its protein is CASSVGHQSYEQYF.

This clonotype was recorded once. This rearrangement joins TRBV20-1 to TRBJ1-1, with TRBD1 matching over 7 bases. The trim removed 5 bases at V and 4 bases at J, leaving 10 bases unmatched. From germline, CDR1 is DFQATT and CDR2 SNEGSKA (reference sequence). CDR3 length equals 14 residues. Here the CDR3 reads CSARQGVGCTEAFF. For the CDR3, the DNA is TGCAGTGCTCGTCAGGGGGTGGGTTGCACTGAAGCTTTCTTT.

In this sample, this clonotype turned up a few times. This chain links TRBV28 with TRBJ2-4; unclear D gene. Trimming took 5 bases from V and 8 from J, leaving 7 bases between them. CDR1 is MDHEN and CDR2 is SYDVKM in the germline V gene. The CDR3 is 11 amino acids. DNA of the CDR3: TGTGCCAGCAGTGGTTCGGACATTCAGTACTTC. Amino acids: CASSGSDIQYF.

The chain uses TRBV9 and TRBJ2-1, with TRBD1 matching 8 bases. Unmatched junction bases numbered 7, after V lost 0 bases and J lost 8 bases. Germline V gene data show CDR1 as SGDLS and CDR2 as YYNGEE. The CDR3 runs 15 residues. The CDR3, as DNA: TGTGCCAGCAGCGTAGGGCCAGGGGGCGCGTATGAGCAGTTCTTC. It yields the protein CASSVGPGGAYEQFF.

V is TRBV2 and J is TRBJ2-7, with 11 bases lining up with TRBD2. V was clipped by 2 bases and J by 2 bases; unmatched bases: 8. This CDR3 region has 17 residues. Germline CDR1 reads SNHLY; CDR2 reads FYNNEI. Written as DNA, the CDR3 is TGTGCCAGCAGTGAAAAGACTAGCGGGACGAAAGCCTACGAGCAGTACTTC. This translates into CASSEKTSGTKAYEQYF.

This rearrangement joins TRBV29-1 to TRBJ2-3; 10 bases line up with TRBD2. Germline V gene data show CDR1 as SQVTM and CDR2 as ANQGSEA. The CDR3 runs to 14 residues. J lost 4 bases, V lost 4 bases, and 5 bases had no gene match. The chain's CDR3 is CSVARLAGSDTQYF. The CDR3 DNA reads as TGCAGCGTTGCGAGACTAGCGGGTTCAGATACGCAGTATTTT.

As regards this clonotype: It may be a read error: a sequence one base away is much more abundant. V and J are TRBV5-1 and TRBJ1-1; weak D call: TRBD1 (6 bases). The V gene's germline CDR1 is SGHRS and CDR2 YFSETQ. The CDR3 is 14 amino acids. CDR3 in amino acids: CASSFAGEYTETFF. In DNA form, the CDR3 reads TGCGCCAGCAGCTTTGCAGGGGAGTACACTGAAACTTTCTTT.

V is TRBV4-3 and J is TRBJ2-5; D remains ambiguous. The better agreement between TRBJ2-7 and the DNA end casts doubt on the J call. The CDR3 spans 12 residues. Germline-derived CDR1 and CDR2 are LGHNA and YSLEER. CDR3 sequence (DNA): TGCGCCAGCAGCCATGTGCCCACCGAGCAGTACTTC. Translation: CASSHVPTEQYF.

The rearrangement links TRBV20-1 to TRBJ2-3; possible D gene TRBD1, 5 bases. V lost 5 bases and J 0 bases, leaving 12 bases between the germline ends. This CDR3 comprises 14 residues. The germline V gene has CDR1 DFQATT and CDR2 SNEGSKA (reference sequence). As DNA, the CDR3 is TGCAGTGCTGAGGACAACACTAGCACAGATACGCAGTATTTT. Its translation is CSAEDNTSTDTQYF.

This clonotype was observed many times. The V gene is TRBV29-1, the J gene TRBJ1-4; maybe TRBD1 (6 bases). Trimming left V 5 bases short and J 1 base short, with 14 bases between. CDR1 and CDR2 (germline): SQVTM, ANQGSEA. The CDR3 has 15 amino acids. The CDR3 nucleotides are TGCAGCGTTACCGGCGGGGGGCAAACTAATGAAAAACTGTTTTTT. Its protein is CSVTGGGQTNEKLFF.

This clonotype was seen only a few times. This sequence joins TRBV3-1 and TRBJ2-4; D gene uncertain. Germline V CDR1 and CDR2: LGHDT, YNNKEL (reference sequence). The V end lost 0 bases, the J end lost 7 bases, and 13 bases lay between the germline ends. The CDR3 extends over 15 amino acids. CDR3: CASSQEGFVWNIQYF. CDR3 nucleotides: TGTGCCAGCAGCCAAGAAGGTTTCGTATGGAACATTCAGTACTTC.